This T cell receptor beta chain derives from a study of radiation and T cells in renal cell carcinoma (dated by TCRdb to between 2020 and 2021). Describing the broader study: The samples were drawn from a clinical trial, where primary renal cell carcinomas were treated with 15 Gy of stereotactic body radiation therapy and then removed by nephrectomy 4 weeks afterward. A total of fewer than 55 samples underwent TCR beta sequencing, made up of approximately 26 tumors and some 27 peripheral blood samples. Across all 53 samples, 4,016,671 unique CDR3 nucleotide sequences, encoding 2,658,974 unique CDR3 amino acid sequences, were identified.

Overall results and qualifications from the work: Because the trial had a single-armed design, the trial could not examine how radiation dose or scheduling affected the TCR repertoire. Dynamics of the blood repertoire were not tracked past 4 weeks after treatment. Top tumor clonotypes rose in blood from baseline to 2 weeks post-radiation, then contracted by 4 weeks, suggesting transient expansion of tumor-resident clones. Because pretreatment tumor biopsies were not available, the baseline intratumoral presence of clonotypes could not be determined.

As concerns this clone: Its recognized antigen is unknown. Base qualities are missing; no much larger clone stands one base away.

TCR beta libraries were generated from genomic DNA with the immunoSEQ kit, following the manufacturer's recommendations. To prepare the libraries, a first multiplex PCR with proprietary primers was run, followed by a second PCR that added unique barcodes, and a bead cleanup was done after each round. Each sample batch included a kit-provided positive control reaction and a negative control reaction. The final libraries underwent checking on an Agilent 4200 TapeStation D1000 ScreenTape, volumetric pooling, and quantification by qPCR. Sequencing was performed on an Illumina NextSeq500 using a MidOutput 150-cycle cartridge, with 156 Read1 cycles, 15 Index1 cycles, and the kit custom primers. The pooled library was loaded at around 1 pM with about 20% PhiX control spiked in. In the authors' own workflow: The vendor-processed data were analyzed in R, and a clonotype was defined as all T cells that share the same CDR3 nucleotide sequence. For clone abundance analyses, frequencies were normalized to the 10,000 most abundant clones in each sample. Public T cell clones, averaging fewer than five per sample, were removed before analysis. A difference in abundance of at least 32-fold between compartments was used to define tumor-enriched and baseline blood-enriched clonotypes. A beta-binomial differential abundance model was used to identify clonotypes that were expanded or contracted between blood time points. Tumor-blood repertoire similarity was measured with the Baroni-Urbani and Buser coefficient, and group comparisons used two-tailed Wilcoxon tests in R. TCRdb took this table from immuneACCESS and kept in-frame rearrangements with V and J called. Such tables lack part of the clones; where checked against another copy, unresolved V genes explain under half of the gap, and the rest is unexplained. V and J calls and clone size are given by that table; D and trimming were obtained from the DNA. Across this sample there are about 150,000 clones, with about 87% seen only once. Of the sample, about 4% falls within the top ten clones.

This specimen's time point label, interpreted: baseline pretreatment blood. This specimen's treatment or condition label, interpreted: 15 Gy SBRT to primary tumor, nephrectomy 4 weeks later. To follow tumor-enriched clonotypes, serial peripheral blood was collected from radiation-treated patients at baseline and at 2 weeks and 4 weeks after SBRT. Every patient had renal cell carcinoma of clear cell pathology. Genomic DNA for TCR sequencing was prepared using the QIAamp DNA Blood Mini Kit (Qiagen). The analyses included just those samples that passed every quality control check. The starting material was blood, obtained from a patient whose treatment included radiotherapy and nephrectomy. This clonotype was sampled from a woman in her 70s with renal cell carcinoma.

CDR3 loop: CASSFLLAGGSGTGELFF. Here is the DNA: TGTGCCAGCAGCTTTCTACTGGCGGGGGGTTCGGGCACCGGGGAGCTGTTTTTT. This chain is built from TRBV11-2 and TRBJ2-2, with 8 junctional bases fitting TRBD2. CDR1 and CDR2 were assigned from the germline V gene as SGHAT and FQNNGV. After removal of 3 bases from V and 4 bases from J, the junction retains 13 bases not matched to a gene. Measured from the cysteine to the phenylalanine, the CDR3 is 18 residues long. The retained sequence is limited to the CDR3, 54 bases, with the frame set at the first base.